This T cell receptor beta chain was recovered during a study of blood T cell repertoires in COVID-19. Background on the study: Acute and convalescent COVID-19 samples came from the United States, Italy and Spain. The analysed material was cDNA or gDNA that came from T cells, B-cell-depleted T cells, or PBMCs.

Authors' data handling: The authors estimated nucleated cell counts from reference gene primer amplification. Some clones are missing from TCRdb's copy, which holds only in-frame ones; the method was immunoSEQ multiplex PCR. V and J calls and clone size are those listed in that table; D and trimming were worked out from the DNA. This repertoire shows around 300,000 clones, 80% to 90% found once; its top ten account for about 2.7%. The CDR3 runs 14 residues. J gave up 3 bases and V 5 bases, and 4 bases lay outside the gene matches. Germline CDR1 SEHNR, CDR2 FQNEAQ (reference sequence). This receptor was obtained from a young man with active or convalescent COVID-19. The specimen was peripheral blood. This chain links TRBV7-9 with TRBJ1-5; 7 bases are a match to TRBD1. In DNA, the CDR3 is TGTGCCAGCAGCCTGACAGGGACCAATCAGCCCCAGCATTTT. This codes for CASSLTGTNQPQHF.